This TCR beta chain is from a study of technical replicates of blood from a handful of donors. Looked up from germline, CDR1 is SNHLY and CDR2 is FYNNEI. There are 15 residues in the CDR3. The J segment lost 1 base and the V segment lost 10 bases, leaving 9 bases of the junction unmatched. The assay was immunoSEQ multiplex PCR, and TCRdb's table has in-frame clones only and misses some. The table shows around 80,000 clones, with roughly 94% occurring only once. The receptor was derived from a human donor in good health. The chain couples TRBV2 to TRBJ2-3; 9 nucleotides align to TRBD2. Sequencing used T cells isolated from PBMCs. DNA of the CDR3: TGTGCCACCATTAGCGGGAGAGACGGCACAGATACGCAGTATTTT. It specifies CATISGRDGTDTQYF. Complete variable domain (other parts from reference TRBV2 and TRBJ2-3): EPEVTQTPSHQVTQMGQEVILRCVPISNHLYFYWYRQILGQKVEFLVSFYNNEISEKSEIFDDQFSVERPDGSNFTLKIRSTKLEDSAMYFCATISGRDGTDTQYFGPGTRLTVL.